This T cell receptor (beta chain) was obtained from a study of blood T cell repertoires in COVID-19. For the study at large: PBMCs, B-cell-depleted T cells, or T cells were the source of the cDNA or gDNA that made up the material.

The CDR3 runs 19 residues. J was trimmed by 3 bases and V by 6 bases; bases with no gene match: 17. Germline V gene lookup returns CDR1 SNHLY and CDR2 FYNNEI. Assay used: immunoSEQ multiplex PCR; TCRdb lists only in-frame clones, some missing. The sample has under 250,000 clones, 84% seen once. What was sequenced was peripheral blood. The rearrangement links TRBV2 to TRBJ2-1; 10 bases fit TRBD2. This sequence originates from a woman aged 60-75 years who had recovered from COVID-19. CDR3 sequence: CASSWNPAGGDISYNEQFF. The DNA for the CDR3 is TGTGCCAGCAGCTGGAACCCAGCGGGGGGGGATATAAGCTACAATGAGCAGTTCTTC.